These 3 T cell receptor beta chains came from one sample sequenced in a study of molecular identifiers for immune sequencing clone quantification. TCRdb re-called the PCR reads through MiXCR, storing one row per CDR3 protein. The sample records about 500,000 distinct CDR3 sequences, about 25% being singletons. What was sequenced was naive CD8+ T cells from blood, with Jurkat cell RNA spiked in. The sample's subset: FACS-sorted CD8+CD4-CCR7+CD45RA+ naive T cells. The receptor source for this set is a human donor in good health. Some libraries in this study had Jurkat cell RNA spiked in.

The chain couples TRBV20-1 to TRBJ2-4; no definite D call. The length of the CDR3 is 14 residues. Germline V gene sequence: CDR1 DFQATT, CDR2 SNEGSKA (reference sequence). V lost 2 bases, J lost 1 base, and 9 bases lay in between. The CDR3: CSARRGDAKNIQYF. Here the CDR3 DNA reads TGCAGTGCTAGAAGAGGAGACGCCAAAAACATTCAGTACTTC.

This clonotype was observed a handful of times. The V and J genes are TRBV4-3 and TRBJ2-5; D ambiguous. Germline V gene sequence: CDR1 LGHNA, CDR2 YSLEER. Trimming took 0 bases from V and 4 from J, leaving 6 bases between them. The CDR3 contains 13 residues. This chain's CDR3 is CASSQDVRETQYF. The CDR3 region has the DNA TGCGCCAGCAGCCAAGATGTACGAGAGACCCAGTACTTC.

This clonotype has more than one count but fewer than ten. CDR3 loop: CASALTKRGGFTDTQYF. The CDR3 nucleotides are TGTGCCAGCGCCCTGACTAAGCGGGGGGGGTTCACAGATACGCAGTATTTT. The rearrangement joins TRBV2 to TRBJ2-3; 10 bases agree with TRBD2. This CDR3 is 17 amino acids long. V dropped 8 bases and J dropped 2; count of bases not matched to a gene: 13. Germline CDR1 is SNHLY and CDR2 is FYNNEI.